This note documents a single T cell receptor beta chain sequence. Other nucleotide sequences in the sample specify the same CDR3. Recovery meant two consecutive negative NP/OP PCR tests, professional clearance, or resolved symptoms. J gave up 1 base and V 5 bases, and 2 bases lay outside the gene matches. CDR1 and CDR2 from the germline V gene are MNHEY and SVGAGI. The CDR3 covers 14 residues. Assay: immunoSEQ multiplex PCR; the TCRdb copy retains only in-frame clones and omits some. The sample includes 250,000 or so clones, about 87% seen only once; the top ten take roughly 1.7%. The record originates from a study of blood T cell repertoires in COVID-19. Study in general: The analysed material was cDNA or gDNA that came from T cells, B-cell-depleted T cells, or PBMCs.

Sequenced sample: PBMCs or T cells enriched from blood (not recorded which). This sequence was found in a woman in her fifties or sixties who had recovered from COVID-19. This chain links TRBV6-5 with TRBJ1-1; 9 bases are a match to TRBD1. DNA for the CDR3: TGTGCCAGCAGTCGGACAGGGGAGAACACTGAAGCTTTCTTT. It specifies CASSRTGENTEAFF.